These 23 T cell receptor beta chains share one sample of origin, sequenced in a study of long-term antiretroviral therapy in people with HIV. At the survey level, the v3.0 immunoSEQ assay was run. Sequenced by immunoSEQ multiplex PCR; TCRdb stores in-frame clones only, minus some. The sample carries about 18,000 clones, 80% to 90% recorded once. The sequences come from unsorted PBMCs, collected 0.6 years after starting antiretroviral therapy. The receptors stem from a woman between 18 and 29 years old with HIV.

The chain joins TRBV6-6 to TRBJ2-3; 9 bases match TRBD1. This CDR3 region has 16 residues. Unmatched junction bases numbered 11, after V lost 6 bases and J lost 4 bases. Germline V gene lookup returns CDR1 MNHNY and CDR2 SVGAGI (reference sequence). The CDR3 DNA is TGTGCCAGCAGCCAGCTCCCGGGACAGGGTTCAGATACGCAGTATTTT. It translates to CASSQLPGQGSDTQYF.

The chain employs TRBV9 and TRBJ2-3; 8 bases line up with TRBD2. After removal of 1 base from V and 1 base from J, the junction contained 5 bases not matched to a gene. Germline CDR1 and CDR2: SGDLS and YYNGEE. The CDR3 is 16 amino acids. As DNA, the CDR3 is TGTGCCAGCAGCGTATCCGGAGCGGGAGGCACAGATACGCAGTATTTT. Translated: CASSVSGAGGTDTQYF.

The rearrangement joins TRBV5-1 to TRBJ1-1; the D gene is possibly TRBD1 (6 bases). Germline CDR1 and CDR2: SGHRS and YFSETQ. V was pared by 4 bases and J by 7 bases, with 17 bases between. This CDR3 is 14 amino acids long. CDR3 protein: CASSPLPGAGEAFF. Here the CDR3 DNA reads TGCGCCAGCAGCCCTCTGCCAGGGGCCGGTGAAGCTTTCTTT. The complete variable domain, with remaining parts taken from reference TRBV5-1 and TRBJ1-1, reads KAGVTQTPRYLIKTRGQQVTLSCSPISGHRSVSWYQQTPGQGLQFLFEYFSETQRNKGNFPGRFSGRQFSNSRSEMNVSTLELGDSALYLCASSPLPGAGEAFFGQGTRLTVV.

The V gene is TRBV19, the J gene TRBJ1-2; TRBD1 is a possible D gene (6 bases). The CDR3 runs to 15 residues. The germline V gene encodes CDR1 LNHDA and CDR2 SQIVND (reference sequence). Trimming removed 5 bases at V and 10 bases at J, with 23 bases between. CDR3 DNA: TGTGCCAGTAGTCCGTTTGGCAGGTTGGGACACGACTACACCTTC. Translating gives CASSPFGRLGHDYTF.

By share, this clone counts as large. The chain carries TRBV9 and TRBJ1-3; D might be TRBD1 (5 bases). V lost 5 bases and J 0 bases, leaving 12 bases between the germline ends. CDR1 is SGDLS and CDR2 is YYNGEE in the germline V gene. The CDR3 has 15 amino acids. The CDR3 nucleotides read TGTGCCAGCAGTGGGGACGGGGTCTCTGGAAACACCATATATTTT. Translation: CASSGDGVSGNTIYF.

The chain combines TRBV5-4 with TRBJ2-7, with 7 nucleotides matching TRBD2. Germline V CDR1 and CDR2: SGHNT, YYREEE (reference sequence). The CDR3 covers 15 residues. V lost 0 bases to trimming and J lost 0 bases; unmatched junction nucleotides: 3. CDR3: CASSLGLADSYEQYF. The CDR3 coding sequence is TGTGCCAGCAGCTTGGGGCTAGCGGACTCCTACGAGCAGTACTTC.

This clone came up once. This chain links TRBV5-5 with TRBJ1-2, with TRBD1 matching 8 bases. Germline V gene sequence: CDR1 SGHKS, CDR2 YYEKEE (reference sequence). This CDR3 has 17 residues. J gave up 4 bases and V 0 bases, and 11 bases lay outside the gene matches. The CDR3 region is CASSLEDTTGAGYGYTF. The CDR3 DNA reads as TGTGCCAGCAGCTTGGAAGACACGACAGGGGCGGGCTATGGCTACACCTTC.

V is TRBV27 and J is TRBJ2-7, with D possibly matching TRBD2 (5 bases). The CDR3 consists of 17 residues. Germline V lookup: CDR1 MNHEY, CDR2 SMNVEV (reference sequence). The V and J ends lost 6 bases and 3 bases respectively, with 24 bases between them. The CDR3 loop is CASSPAGWALSDYEQYF. The CDR3 DNA is TGTGCCAGCAGCCCTGCGGGTTGGGCCCTGTCGGACTACGAGCAGTACTTC.

The chain has TRBV28 and TRBJ1-1; the D is unclear. Germline V gives CDR1 MDHEN, CDR2 SYDVKM. Deletions cut 3 bases from V and 6 bases from J, with 17 bases between. The CDR3 sequence is 15 residues long. The CDR3 here is CASSFPRGEFAEAFF. CDR3 DNA sequence: TGTGCCAGCAGTTTCCCGCGTGGTGAGTTCGCTGAAGCTTTCTTT.

The rearrangement uses TRBV28 and TRBJ2-7; 8 nucleotides match TRBD2. The trim removed 6 bases at V and 2 bases at J, leaving 12 bases unmatched. The germline CDR1 and CDR2 sequences are MDHEN and SYDVKM. The CDR3 sequence is 16 residues long. CDR3 residues: CASSPLGERGTYEQYF. The CDR3 DNA sequence: TGTGCCAGCAGCCCCCTCGGGGAGCGGGGGACCTACGAGCAGTACTTC.

The rearrangement uses TRBV27 and TRBJ1-5; D not certain. The CDR3 extends over 16 amino acids. Germline assignment: CDR1 MNHEY and CDR2 SMNVEV (reference sequence). The V and J ends lost 4 bases and 2 bases respectively, with 15 bases between them. The CDR3, as DNA: TGTGCCAGCAGTTCCCTCCTTGGATCGGGCAATCAGCCCCAGCATTTT. Translation: CASSSLLGSGNQPQHF.

This clone came up once. V usage is TRBV29-1 and J usage is TRBJ2-4, with TRBD2 identical over 7 bases. Trimming removed 3 bases from V and 6 bases from J; junction bases left unmatched: 2. The germline V gene has CDR1 SQVTM and CDR2 ANQGSEA. There are 12 residues in the CDR3. CDR3: CSVESSGNIQYF. The DNA for the CDR3 is TGCAGCGTTGAGTCTAGCGGAAACATTCAGTACTTC.

The V gene is TRBV2, the J gene TRBJ2-5, with D perhaps assigned TRBD1 or TRBD2 (5 bases each). This CDR3 contains 10 residues. CDR1 SNHLY and CDR2 FYNNEI come from the germline V gene. V gave up 8 bases and J gave up 6 bases, with 7 bases separating them. The CDR3 nucleotides are TGTGCCAGCGAGGGGCAGACCCAGTACTTC. The encoded protein is CASEGQTQYF.

This chain uses TRBV19 with TRBJ1-5, with a weak D call TRBD1 (5 bases). Germline V gene data show CDR1 as LNHDA and CDR2 as SQIVND (reference sequence). There are 14 residues in the CDR3. The ends were cut back, 3 bases at V and 4 bases at J, with 10 bases in the middle. The CDR3 region has the DNA TGTGCCAGTAGTATGTGGGACTTAAATCAGCCCCAGCATTTT. Translation: CASSMWDLNQPQHF.

The genes are TRBV4-2 and TRBJ2-1; TRBD2 matches at 13 bases. Germline V gene sequence: CDR1 LGHNA, CDR2 YNFKEQ. V lost 3 bases, J lost 0 bases, and 11 bases stayed unmatched. CDR3 length equals 20 residues. CDR3 sequence reads: CASSHVLAGGPSGSYNEQFF. CDR3 nucleotide sequence: TGTGCCAGCAGCCACGTACTAGCGGGAGGGCCTTCCGGCTCCTACAATGAGCAGTTCTTC.

The J gene is TRBJ1-6, the V gene TRBV6-5; no clear D gene. The CDR3 spans 16 residues. Trimming removed 2 bases from V and 3 bases from J, with 11 bases in between. Germline V gene sequence: CDR1 MNHEY, CDR2 SVGAGI. The DNA of the CDR3 is TGTGCCAGCAGTTACGGTGGGTCGGACTATAATTCACCCCTCCACTTT. It specifies CASSYGGSDYNSPLHF.

The chain joins TRBV30 to TRBJ2-5; 8 bases fit TRBD2. This CDR3 spans 12 amino acids. Trimming removed 5 bases from V and 4 bases from J; junction bases left unmatched: 3. Per germline, CDR1 GTSNPN and CDR2 SVGIG (reference sequence). The CDR3: CAWQRESETQYF. The CDR3 nucleotides are TGTGCCTGGCAGCGGGAGTCAGAGACCCAGTACTTC.

The chain carries TRBV28 and TRBJ1-1; D unclear. Germline V gene lookup returns CDR1 MDHEN and CDR2 SYDVKM. V was shortened by 7 bases and J by 0 bases, with 12 bases between the two germline ends. The CDR3 is 14 amino acids. Here the CDR3 DNA reads TGTGCCAGCACCCCTCCCCCGATGAACACTGAAGCTTTCTTT. Protein: CASTPPPMNTEAFF.

J is TRBJ2-2 and V is TRBV21-1; the table's D call TRBD2 went unverified against the DNA. TRBV21-1 is a pseudogene segment. CDR3 length: 18 amino acids. The CDR3 sequence is CASSKPPNEREDTGELFF. The CDR3 nucleotides read TGTGCCAGCAGCAAACCTCCGAATGAGCGGGAGGACACCGGGGAGCTGTTTTTT.

The sample holds one count of this clone. Mismatch with germline at one junction end may stem from a read error. The V and J genes are TRBV5-6 and TRBJ1-4; D is uncertain. In germline, CDR1 is SGHDT, CDR2 YYEEEE. CDR3 length: 16 amino acids. CDR3 region: CASSIQFGGTDEKLFF. In nucleotides, the CDR3 is TGTGCCAGCAGCATCCAATTTGGTGGAACTGATGAAAAACTGTTTTTT. Full variable domain (rest looked up from reference TRBV5-6 and TRBJ1-4): DAGVTQSPTHLIKTRGQQVTLRCSPKSGHDTVSWYQQALGQGPQFIFQYYEEEERQRGNFPDRFSGHQFPNYSSELNVNALLLGDSALYLCASSIQFGGTDEKLFFGSGTQLSVL.

This chain joins TRBV9 and TRBJ2-3, with 7 bases identical to TRBD2. With 0 bases clipped from V and 0 bases from J, the junction kept 4 bases outside the gene matches. The CDR3 runs 16 residues. The V gene's germline CDR1 is SGDLS and CDR2 YYNGEE. CDR3 loop: CASSVGLADSTDTQYF. The CDR3 bases are TGTGCCAGCAGCGTAGGGCTAGCGGATAGCACAGATACGCAGTATTTT. The complete variable domain, with remaining parts taken from reference TRBV9 and TRBJ2-3, reads DSGVTQTPKHLITATGQRVTLRCSPRSGDLSVYWYQQSLDQGLQFLIQYYNGEERAKGNILERFSAQQFPDLHSELNLSSLELGDSALYFCASSVGLADSTDTQYFGPGTRLTVL.

J is TRBJ1-2 and V is TRBV5-1, with a possible D match to TRBD1 (5 bases). V was cut by 6 bases and J by 6 bases, with 18 bases left in between. Germline V gene data show CDR1 as SGHRS and CDR2 as YFSETQ. The CDR3 has 14 residues. CDR3 loop: CASTIPGATDGYTF. The CDR3 DNA reads as TGCGCCAGCACCATTCCCGGGGCGACAGATGGCTACACCTTC.

This chain uses TRBV11-1 with TRBJ2-1; D may be TRBD1 (6 bases). This CDR3 is built from 16 residues. V dropped 8 bases and J dropped 7 bases, with 24 bases sitting between them. The germline CDR1 and CDR2 sequences are SGHAT and FQDESV (reference sequence). CDR3 region: CASSLSGTMLRNEQFF. The DNA for the CDR3 is TGTGCCAGCTCGCTTAGTGGGACAATGCTTAGAAATGAGCAGTTCTTC.